The source of this T cell receptor beta chain is a study of blood T cell repertoires in COVID-19 (dated by TCRdb to the early 2020s). A note on the overall study: Samples from collaborators originated in the United States, Italy and Spain and spanned both the acute and convalescent phases of COVID-19. The prospective study material was composed of cDNA or gDNA derived from T cells, B-cell-depleted T cells, or PBMCs. Subjects who had been exposed to COVID-19, were actively infected with it, or had recovered from it provided the deeply sampled blood TCRbeta repertoires that made up the dataset. A freely available public database, intended as a resource for researchers studying the immune response to SARS-CoV-2, is where the repertoires were released. The samples were drawn from the first 160 participants of the ongoing ImmuneRACE study and from 1,254 subjects provided by 6 global collaborators. Sample metadata almost always included a de-identified subject ID, COVID-19 status, age in years and sex. Where HLA class I and class II types were available, the types were taken from metadata supplied by the sample provider, not from assay-based typing.

TCRbeta CDR3 regions were amplified from genomic DNA by means of the immunoSEQ Assay, a bias-controlled multiplex PCR. In the original analysis: Nucleated cell counts per sample were estimated from amplification of reference gene primers within the assay. Sequence reads were collapsed and filtered to measure the absolute abundance of every unique TCRbeta CDR3 rearrangement. For each sample, productive Simpson clonality was calculated as the square root of Simpson's diversity index over productive rearrangements. TCRdb limited this immuneACCESS table to in-frame rearrangements with V and J called. A share of clones is missing; checked studies link under half to unresolved V genes, and the rest is unexplained. The DNA gave D and trimming, while V, J and clone size come from that table. The sample includes roughly 300,000 clones, with 75% to 90% observed a single time. 2% to 3% of the sample is in the top ten clones.

Enrolling through a virtual design, the prospective study's participants ranged in age from roughly 18 to 95 years and lived across roughly 23 United States geographic areas. In the prospective study, participants were assigned to cohorts based on the clinical history participants reported in a screening survey and a study questionnaire. Recovered participants in ImmuneRACE Cohort 3 were defined by two consecutive negative NP/OP PCR tests, clearance by a healthcare professional, or resolution of symptoms. In the prospective study, whole blood, serum and a nasopharyngeal or oropharyngeal swab were collected from each participant by mobile phlebotomists. Over a 2-month period, participants in the prospective study had the option of providing additional blood draws and questionnaires. Before DNA extraction, blood samples from the prospective study were shipped at room temperature or frozen. The paper as a whole reports these results and caveats: How much clinical and demographic metadata was included differed by source and by participant, and the metadata was provided uncurated.

This clone has a single count. The antigen it binds to is not known. There are no base qualities to consult, and no much larger clone falls within one base. CDR1 and CDR2 are drawn from the germline V gene: LGHNA, YNFKEQ. Trimmed from V: 4 bases; trimmed from J: 7 bases; junction bases lacking a gene match: 15. Including cysteine and phenylalanine, the CDR3 has 17 amino acids. Of all the DNA, just the CDR3 is kept, 51 bases in frame from base 1. Recombination linked TRBV4-2 to TRBJ2-1, with 8 bases matching TRBD1. This TCR was recovered from a woman aged 50 to 60 who had recovered from COVID-19. Sequencing used PBMCs or T cells enriched from blood (not recorded which). The CDR3 amino acid sequence is: CASSLNAGQGARNEQFF. At the DNA level, the sequence is TGTGCCAGCAGCCTTAATGCTGGGCAGGGGGCGCGGAATGAGCAGTTCTTC.